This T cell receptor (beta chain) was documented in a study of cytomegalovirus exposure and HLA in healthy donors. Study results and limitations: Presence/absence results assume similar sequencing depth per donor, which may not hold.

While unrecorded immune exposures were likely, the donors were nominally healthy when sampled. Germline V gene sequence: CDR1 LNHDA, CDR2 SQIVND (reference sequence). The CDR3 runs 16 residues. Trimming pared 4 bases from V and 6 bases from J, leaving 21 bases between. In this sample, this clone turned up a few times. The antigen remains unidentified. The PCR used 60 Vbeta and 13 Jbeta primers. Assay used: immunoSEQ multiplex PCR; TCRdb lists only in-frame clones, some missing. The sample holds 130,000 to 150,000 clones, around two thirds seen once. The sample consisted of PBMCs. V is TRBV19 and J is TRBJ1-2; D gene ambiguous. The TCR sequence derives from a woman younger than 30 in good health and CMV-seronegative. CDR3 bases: TGTGCCAGTAGTAGTTCTTCCGGGAATCTCTGGAATGGCTACACCTTC. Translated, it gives CASSSSSGNLWNGYTF.